Listed below are T cell receptor beta chains from one sample, sequenced in a study of radiation and T cells in renal cell carcinoma. Assay used: immunoSEQ multiplex PCR; TCRdb lists only in-frame clones, some missing. Of under 20,000 clones listed, 50% to 65% are singletons. Material: tumor tissue, obtained from a patient whose treatment included radiotherapy and nephrectomy. The source is a woman aged 70-85 years with renal cell carcinoma. CDR3s include the opening cysteine and the closing phenylalanine or tryptophan. A D gene is named only where the DNA matches it firmly. The size entry is marked missing in some rows and otherwise reads once, few, many or a size class.

>TRBV28|TRBJ1-4|TRBD1|few
CASRTGDRATNEKLFF
TGTGCCAGCAGAACCGGGGACAGGGCAACTAATGAAAAACTGTTTTTT
>TRBV6-6|TRBJ1-2|TRBD1|-
CASSFRGPGYGYTF
TGTGCCAGCAGTTTCAGGGGGCCGGGATACGGCTACACCTTC
>TRBV11-3|TRBJ2-7|TRBD1|-
CASSSRTGRDEQYF
TGTGCCAGCAGCTCAAGGACAGGAAGGGACGAGCAGTACTTC
>TRBV7-9|TRBJ1-1|-|medium-sized
CASSYGPAEAFF
TGTGCCAGCAGTTATGGGCCCGCCGAAGCTTTCTTT
>TRBV6-5|TRBJ2-7|-|-
CASEPGSTYEQYF
TGTGCCAGTGAACCGGGATCTACCTACGAGCAGTACTTC
>TRBV6-1|TRBJ1-2|TRBD1|medium-sized
CASTDRVSNGYTF
TGTGCCAGCACCGACAGGGTTAGTAATGGCTACACCTTC
>TRBV6-1|TRBJ2-1|TRBD2|-
CASSEGTSSYNEQFF
TGTGCCAGCAGTGAAGGGACTAGCTCCTACAATGAGCAGTTCTTC
>TRBV6-1|TRBJ1-3|-|few
CASSERGGNTIYF
TGTGCCAGCAGTGAAAGGGGTGGAAACACCATATATTTT
>TRBV6-5|TRBJ1-1|-|few
CASSYLGTTNTEAFF
TGTGCCAGCAGTTATCTAGGGACAACAAACACTGAAGCTTTCTTT
>TRBV18|TRBJ1-2|TRBD1|-
CASSPNDRGVPYGYTF
TGTGCCAGCTCACCCAATGACAGGGGGGTACCATATGGCTACACCTTC
>TRBV7-3|TRBJ2-1|-|-
CASSLGVRVSYNEQFF
TGTGCCAGCAGCTTAGGAGTCAGGGTCTCCTACAATGAGCAGTTCTTC
>TRBV28|TRBJ1-5|-|-
CASSPSRVLSNQPQHF
TGTGCCAGCAGTCCCAGTCGTGTCTTGAGCAATCAGCCCCAGCATTTT
>TRBV4-2|TRBJ1-1|-|few
CASSQTETENTEAFF
TGTGCCAGCAGCCAAACCGAAACAGAGAACACTGAAGCTTTCTTT
>TRBV5-4|TRBJ1-1|TRBD1|-
CASSQEVGTATEAFF
TGTGCCAGCAGCCAAGAAGTAGGGACAGCCACTGAAGCTTTCTTT
>TRBV30|TRBJ1-5|-|-
CASQAGSNQPQHF
TGTGCCTCCCAAGCGGGGTCTAACCAGCCCCAGCATTTT
>TRBV28|TRBJ1-6|TRBD1|few
CASSSRTGGYNSPLHF
TGTGCCAGCAGTTCCCGGACAGGGGGCTATAATTCACCCCTCCACTTT
>TRBV9|TRBJ2-3|TRBD1|few
CASSVRTGGADTQYF
TGTGCCAGCAGCGTCAGGACAGGGGGCGCGGATACGCAGTATTTT
>TRBV9|TRBJ2-2|-|-
CASSVARASGELFF
TGTGCCAGCAGCGTAGCTAGGGCCTCCGGGGAGCTGTTTTTT
>TRBV5-5|TRBJ2-1|TRBD1|-
CASSRGQGASYNEQFF
TGTGCCAGCAGCCGGGGACAGGGGGCCTCCTACAATGAGCAGTTCTTC
>TRBV6-5|TRBJ2-3|-|-
CASSYSTQGTDTQYF
TGTGCCAGCAGTTACTCGACCCAGGGAACAGATACGCAGTATTTT
>TRBV2|TRBJ2-7|-|few
CASTPGDWYEQYF
TGTGCCAGCACACCAGGGGATTGGTACGAGCAGTACTTC
>TRBV5-6|TRBJ1-1|-|-
CASSLRRGQFNTEAFF
TGTGCCAGCAGCTTGCGCCGGGGCCAATTTAACACTGAAGCTTTCTTT
>TRBV5-4|TRBJ2-1|TRBD2|-
CASSLDTSGGVNEQFF
TGTGCCAGCAGCTTGGACACTAGCGGGGGCGTCAATGAGCAGTTCTTC
>TRBV5-1|TRBJ2-3|-|-
CASSVNEVGSTDTQYF
TGCGCCAGCAGCGTGAACGAAGTAGGAAGCACAGATACGCAGTATTTT
>TRBV7-2|TRBJ1-5|-|-
CASSLVVSDNQPQHF
TGTGCCAGCAGCTTAGTTGTAAGTGACAATCAGCCCCAGCATTTT
>TRBV18|TRBJ1-1|-|-
CASSPPSRSTEAFF
TGTGCCAGCTCACCTCCCTCTCGTAGCACTGAAGCTTTCTTT
>TRBV30|TRBJ2-3|-|-
CAWSRQGMSTDTQYF
TGTGCCTGGAGTAGGCAAGGCATGAGCACAGATACGCAGTATTTT
>TRBV7-8|TRBJ2-7|-|-
CASSLMQGGEQYF
TGTGCCAGCAGCTTAATGCAGGGAGGCGAGCAGTACTTC